The 26 T cell receptor beta chains below all came from one sample that was sequenced in a study of cytomegalovirus exposure and HLA in healthy donors. In the PCR, 60 Vbeta and 13 Jbeta primers were used. Clones were sequenced by immunoSEQ multiplex PCR, and TCRdb holds only the in-frame ones, with some missing. The sample shows 160,000 or so clones, around nine tenths of them seen only once. The sample taken for sequencing was PBMCs. All receptors come from a woman aged 30 to 39 in good health and CMV-seronegative.

This clone was seen just once. The same CDR3 also results from other DNA sequences found in this sample. The chain recombines TRBV5-1 with TRBJ2-1, with 11 bases lining up with TRBD2. The CDR3 covers 16 residues. From germline, CDR1 is SGHRS and CDR2 YFSETQ. J gave up 7 bases and V 4 bases, and 10 bases lay outside the gene matches. CDR3 region: CASSLVAGGPGNEQFF. The CDR3 nucleotides are TGCGCCAGCAGCCTGGTAGCGGGGGGGCCGGGGAATGAGCAGTTCTTC.

This clone appeared once. The V call is TRBV11-2, the J call TRBJ2-1; tentatively, D is TRBD2 (6 bases). The CDR3 has 17 amino acids. Looked up from germline, CDR1 is SGHAT and CDR2 is FQNNGV. Trimming stripped 2 bases from V and 0 bases from J, with 14 bases between. As DNA, the CDR3 is TGTGCCAGCAGCTTACCCGGTGTCGGGAGCTCCTACAATGAGCAGTTCTTC. It codes for CASSLPGVGSSYNEQFF.

CDR3 nucleotides: TGTGCCAGCAGCATCAGCGGGGTGAACACTGAAGCTTTCTTT. Translated, it gives CASSISGVNTEAFF. The chain couples TRBV7-3 to TRBJ1-1; no clear D gene. The V and J ends lost 5 bases and 0 bases respectively, with 10 bases between them. Germline CDR1 SGHTA, CDR2 FQGTGA. CDR3 length equals 14 residues.

Of note for this clone: The sample has other DNA sequences that encode this CDR3 too. The chain combines TRBV14 with TRBJ1-2; 7 bases fit TRBD1. CDR3 length: 13 amino acids. V shed 3 bases, J shed 2 bases, and the junction held 0 bases outside the gene matches. Germline CDR1 SGHDN, CDR2 FVKESK. CDR3 DNA sequence: TGTGCCAGCAGCCAGGGACAGAACTATGGCTACACCTTC. Its protein product is CASSQGQNYGYTF.

The chain joins TRBV7-2 to TRBJ2-7, with TRBD2 matching over 7 bases. This CDR3 comprises 15 residues. Trimming at V came to 3 bases and at J to 0 bases, leaving 5 bases not matched to a gene. Germline CDR1 reads SGHTA; CDR2 reads FQGNSA. CDR3 sequence reads: CASSFSGFDSYEQYF. The CDR3 DNA reads TGTGCCAGCAGCTTTAGCGGGTTTGACTCCTACGAGCAGTACTTC. Filled out from reference TRBV7-2 and TRBJ2-7, the complete variable domain reads GAGVSQSPSNKVTEKGKDVELRCDPISGHTALYWYRQSLGQGLEFLIYFQGNSAPDKSGLPSDRFSAERTGGSVSTLTIQRTQQEDSAVYLCASSFSGFDSYEQYFGPGTRLTVT.

The chain carries TRBV7-2 and TRBJ2-7, with D possibly TRBD1 on 5 matching bases. Germline V CDR1 and CDR2: SGHTA, FQGNSA. The CDR3 loop spans 14 amino acids. The ends were cut back, 2 bases at V and 2 bases at J, with 10 bases in the middle. The CDR3 DNA is TGTGCCAGCAGCTTAAGACAGACGACCTACGAGCAGTACTTC. Protein sequence: CASSLRQTTYEQYF.

This chain uses TRBV6-6 with TRBJ2-1; 8 bases map to TRBD2. With V trimmed by 2 bases and J by 12 bases, 9 bases remained unmatched. The length of the CDR3 is 14 residues. CDR1 and CDR2 from the germline V gene are MNHNY and SVGAGI (reference sequence). The chain's CDR3 is CASSYDRGGPRQFF. CDR3 DNA sequence: TGTGCCAGCAGTTACGATCGGGGGGGGCCGAGGCAGTTCTTC.

The chain uses TRBV14 and TRBJ2-7; 9 bases are shared with TRBD1. The V gene end was trimmed by 3 bases and the J gene end by 6 bases; junction bases not matched to a gene: 9. Per the germline V gene, CDR1 is SGHDN and CDR2 is FVKESK. The CDR3 is 15 residues long. The DNA of the CDR3 is TGTGCCAGCAGCCAGTATGGGACAGGGTCTCGCGAGCAGTACTTC. Translated: CASSQYGTGSREQYF.

The rearrangement links TRBV7-2 to TRBJ1-3; D is uncertain. Germline V CDR1 and CDR2: SGHTA, FQGNSA. V was clipped by 4 bases and J by 1 base, with 17 bases between them. CDR3 length equals 17 residues. The CDR3 bases are TGTGCCAGCAGCTCCCAGGCAGCAGGATATTCTGGAAACACCATATATTTT. Protein sequence: CASSSQAAGYSGNTIYF.

The gene calls are TRBV29-1 and TRBJ2-7; 10 bases fit TRBD2. Germline-derived CDR1 and CDR2 are SQVTM and ANQGSEA. There are 12 residues in the CDR3. V lost 3 bases, J lost 8 bases, and 4 bases stayed unmatched. DNA for the CDR3: TGCAGCGTTGAGGCTAGCGGGGGCAAGCAGTACTTC. As protein: CSVEASGGKQYF.

V is TRBV18 and J is TRBJ1-4; TRBD1 is a possible D gene (6 bases). Per the germline V gene, CDR1 is KGHSH and CDR2 is LQKENI. Between the trimmed V and J ends, which lost 4 bases and 4 bases, there was a span of 7 bases. The CDR3 consists of 13 residues. The CDR3 sequence is CASSLDSNEKLFF. In DNA, the CDR3 is TGTGCCAGCTCACTGGACAGTAATGAAAAACTGTTTTTT.

This clone was observed once. The J gene is TRBJ1-4, the V gene TRBV5-1; 7 bases align to TRBD1. The CDR3 contains 19 residues. J was trimmed by 0 bases and V by 7 bases; bases with no gene match: 18. Germline CDR1 and CDR2: SGHRS and YFSETQ. For the CDR3, the DNA is TGCGCCAGCCACTCCGGGACAGTAATATCAACTGCAACTAATGAAAAACTGTTTTTT. Translated, it gives CASHSGTVISTATNEKLFF.

The V gene is TRBV30, the J gene TRBJ1-5, with TRBD1 matching 7 bases. The germline V gene encodes CDR1 GTSNPN and CDR2 SVGIG (reference sequence). This CDR3 spans 15 amino acids. Trimming took 2 bases from V and 0 from J; bases not matched to a gene: 4. CDR3 amino acids: CAWSKGDSSNQPQHF. CDR3 nucleotides: TGTGCCTGGAGTAAAGGGGACAGTAGCAATCAGCCCCAGCATTTT.

The V call is TRBV4-3, the J call TRBJ2-7, with 10 bases identical to TRBD2. Per the germline V gene, CDR1 is LGHNA and CDR2 is YSLEER. Trimming removed 0 bases from V and 4 bases from J; junction bases left unmatched: 9. This CDR3 is 17 amino acids long. The CDR3 region has the DNA TGCGCCAGCAGCCAAGAAGTGCCGGGACTAGCGCCTTACGAGCAGTACTTC. Encoded protein: CASSQEVPGLAPYEQYF.

With regard to this clone: This specimen includes other DNA sequences encoding the same CDR3. The chain uses TRBV28 and TRBJ1-1, with a possible D match to TRBD1 (6 bases). V gave up 11 bases and J gave up 5 bases, with 21 bases separating them. CDR1 and CDR2 (germline): MDHEN, SYDVKM. The CDR3 extends over 14 amino acids. CDR3 DNA: TGTGCCCTCTCAGGCCAGGGGCGGTTTACTGAAGCTTTCTTT. It translates to CALSGQGRFTEAFF.

The rearrangement joins TRBV19 to TRBJ1-1; the D gene is possibly TRBD1 (6 bases). Germline V CDR1 and CDR2: LNHDA, SQIVND (reference sequence). This CDR3 is built from 17 residues. Trimming removed 0 bases from V and 1 base from J, with 15 bases in between. CDR3 DNA sequence: TGTGCCAGTAGTATAGAGGAATTGGGACAAAAGAACACTGAAGCTTTCTTT. This encodes CASSIEELGQKNTEAFF.

This sequence joins TRBV9 and TRBJ2-1; 8 bases align to TRBD2. Trimming took 3 bases from V and 7 from J; bases not matched to a gene: 9. CDR3 size: 15 residues. CDR1 and CDR2 (germline): SGDLS, YYNGEE. The CDR3 nucleotides are TGTGCCAGCAGCGAGGTACCGGGACTAGGGAATGAGCAGTTCTTC. Encoded protein: CASSEVPGLGNEQFF.

The sample holds a few counts of this clone. V usage is TRBV5-4 and J usage is TRBJ2-3, with TRBD1 identical over 8 bases. The CDR3 is made up of 15 amino acids. Germline assignment: CDR1 SGHNT and CDR2 YYREEE (reference sequence). V lost 6 bases, J lost 2 bases, and 8 bases stayed unmatched. CDR3 nucleotides: TGTGCCAGCATACAGGGGGATCTCCACACAGATACGCAGTATTTT. Residues: CASIQGDLHTDTQYF.

The chain is built from TRBV27 and TRBJ2-4, with D maybe TRBD2 (5 bases). From germline, CDR1 is MNHEY and CDR2 SMNVEV (reference sequence). The CDR3 is made up of 15 amino acids. Trimming shortened V by 2 bases and J by 2 bases, and 10 bases separated the two germline ends. CDR3 coding DNA: TGTGCCAGCAGTTTAATCGGAGGACCCAAAAACATTCAGTACTTC. It translates to CASSLIGGPKNIQYF.

The rearrangement links TRBV4-1 to TRBJ2-2, with TRBD1 matching over 7 bases. V gave up 8 bases and J gave up 5 bases; unmatched junction bases: 14. CDR3 length: 16 residues. Germline values: CDR1 MGHRA, CDR2 YSYEKL. The CDR3 spells CASSTQGLSRTGELFF. CDR3 coding DNA: TGCGCCAGCTCGACACAGGGGTTGTCGAGGACCGGGGAGCTGTTTTTT.

This chain links TRBV6-6 with TRBJ1-1; 7 bases fit TRBD1. The CDR3 has 15 amino acids. Trimming cost V 6 bases and J 5 bases; bases outside gene matches: 12. The germline gives CDR1 MNHNY, CDR2 SVGAGI (reference sequence). CDR3 residues: CASSTRTGVNTEAFF. The CDR3 nucleotides are TGTGCCAGCAGCACGAGGACAGGTGTAAATACTGAAGCTTTCTTT.

This rearrangement joins TRBV2 to TRBJ1-4; 8 bases line up with TRBD1. The CDR3 has 14 residues. Trimming at V came to 6 bases and at J to 6 bases, leaving 6 bases not matched to a gene. Per germline, CDR1 SNHLY and CDR2 FYNNEI. CDR3 amino acids: CASRSQGADEKLFF. CDR3 bases: TGTGCCAGCAGAAGCCAGGGGGCAGATGAAAAACTGTTTTTT.

The V call is TRBV9, the J call TRBJ2-2, with D tentatively TRBD2 (5 bases). Germline V lookup: CDR1 SGDLS, CDR2 YYNGEE. The CDR3 extends over 16 amino acids. Trimming stripped 0 bases from V and 0 bases from J, with 9 bases between. CDR3 loop: CASSVVIGANTGELFF. The DNA for the CDR3 is TGTGCCAGCAGCGTAGTAATCGGGGCGAACACCGGGGAGCTGTTTTTT.

The chain combines TRBV7-8 with TRBJ2-1; perhaps TRBD1 as D (6 bases). With 5 bases removed from V and 4 bases from J, the gap between germline ends came to 15 bases. The CDR3 totals 15 residues. The germline V gene encodes CDR1 SGHVS and CDR2 FQNEAQ. CDR3: CASSRGQTRYNEQFF. For the CDR3, the DNA is TGTGCCAGCAGCCGCGGACAGACGAGGTACAATGAGCAGTTCTTC. The entire variable domain, with the rest obtained from reference TRBV7-8 and TRBJ2-1, is as follows: GAGVSQSPRYKVAKRGQDVALRCDPISGHVSLFWYQQALGQGPEFLTYFQNEAQLDKSGLPSDRFFAERPEGSVSTLKIQRTQQEDSAVYLCASSRGQTRYNEQFFGPGTRLTVL.

In this sample, this clone turned up once. The chain combines TRBV5-4 with TRBJ2-7; 15 positions agree with TRBD2. CDR1 SGHNT and CDR2 YYREEE come from the germline V gene (reference sequence). V was clipped by 4 bases and J by 3 bases; unmatched bases: 5. This CDR3 is 16 amino acids long. CDR3 coding DNA: TGTGCCAGCAGCGGCCGGACTAGCGGGAGGGACTACGAGCAGTACTTC. Translation: CASSGRTSGRDYEQYF.

This clone appeared a few times. The gene calls are TRBV7-9 and TRBJ1-4; D unclear. Germline-derived CDR1 and CDR2 are SEHNR and FQNEAQ (reference sequence). The CDR3 extends over 15 amino acids. V lost 5 bases, J lost 8 bases, and 18 bases lay in between. CDR3 in amino acids: CASSRLAGEEEKLFF. In nucleotides, the CDR3 is TGTGCCAGCAGCCGCCTCGCCGGAGAGGAGGAAAAACTGTTTTTT. The entire variable domain, with the rest obtained from reference TRBV7-9 and TRBJ1-4, is as follows: DTGVSQNPRHKITKRGQNVTFRCDPISEHNRLYWYRQTLGQGPEFLTYFQNEAQLEKSRLLSDRFSAERPKGSFSTLEIQRTEQGDSAMYLCASSRLAGEEEKLFFGSGTQLSVL.